These T cell receptor beta chains were read from a single sample in a study of memory CD4+ T cells and cytomegalovirus serostatus. This table comes from immunoSEQ multiplex PCR, and its TCRdb copy is limited to in-frame clones, with some not included. The sample includes about 53,000 clones, around 80% of them seen just once. Sequencing was done on a sample of memory CD4+ T cells from blood. All receptors come from an adult in good health and CMV-seronegative. The conserved cysteine and the conserved F or W are not part of the CDR3 here. The D gene is left open where the match is weak. Only part of the rows carry a size: once, few, many, or a class if the clone is expanded.

D,J,size,V,CDR3
NA,TRBJ1-5,few,TRBV10-3,AISDSNQPQH
NA,TRBJ2-2,NA,TRBV2,ASSTNRVGGELF
NA,TRBJ1-1,NA,TRBV6-5,ASIRDKNTEAF
NA,TRBJ2-2,NA,TRBV9,ASRGGLFEGITGELF
TRBD1,TRBJ1-4,NA,TRBV7-2,ASSPDRGRSEKLF
NA,TRBJ2-7,once,TRBV9,ASSAGGGRLYEQY
NA,TRBJ1-4,once,TRBV30,AWNIEGRVGEKLF
NA,TRBJ2-3,few,TRBV28,ASSLMGTDTQY
NA,TRBJ2-3,NA,TRBV7-3,ASSRASTDTQY
NA,TRBJ2-7,NA,TRBV4-3,ASSQGLAFEQY
TRBD1,TRBJ1-2,NA,TRBV11-2,ASSLTGDRGYT
TRBD1,TRBJ2-5,NA,TRBV5-4,ASTVGDRVETQY
TRBD2,TRBJ2-7,few,TRBV29-1,SVEGGGREY
TRBD1,TRBJ2-2,NA,TRBV7-6,ASSSTQGLAGELF
NA,TRBJ1-1,few,TRBV6-5,ASSYSQGRNTEAF
TRBD2,TRBJ2-5,NA,TRBV2,ASSDPRETSGGETQY
NA,TRBJ1-2,NA,TRBV5-4,ASSLDMGGGYT
TRBD1,TRBJ1-4,NA,TRBV15,ATSRGQIATNEKLF
NA,TRBJ1-2,NA,TRBV10-2,ASSEMAGELNYGYT
NA,TRBJ1-5,NA,TRBV19,ASSIGYSNQPQH
NA,TRBJ2-1,NA,TRBV28,ASSFSYNEQF
TRBD1,TRBJ1-1,NA,TRBV7-2,ASSPPTGLEAF
NA,TRBJ1-2,NA,TRBV19,ASNRRTPGYGYT
NA,TRBJ1-2,NA,TRBV6-6,ASSYEAEGVGGYT
NA,TRBJ2-3,NA,TRBV9,ASSVEPNTDTQY
NA,TRBJ1-1,NA,TRBV5-6,ASSSDMFTEAF
NA,TRBJ2-1,NA,TRBV4-1,ASSQGITAGIPLQF
NA,TRBJ2-2,NA,TRBV5-4,ASSLGGNTGELF
NA,TRBJ1-2,NA,TRBV18,ASSPEETGGRGGYT
NA,TRBJ2-5,NA,TRBV5-4,ASSPTRGLETQY
NA,TRBJ2-3,NA,TRBV5-1,ASSLGGRDTQY
TRBD1,TRBJ1-3,NA,TRBV12-5,ASGLRRDSSTYSGNTIY
TRBD1,TRBJ1-5,NA,TRBV18,ASSPGTEYQPQH
NA,TRBJ1-4,NA,TRBV6-5,ASSYSGEKLF
NA,TRBJ2-3,NA,TRBV15,ATSRDYPSSTDTQY
NA,TRBJ2-7,once,TRBV6-1,ASSEGSYEQY
TRBD1,TRBJ1-4,NA,TRBV18,ASSLQGSNEKLF
TRBD1,TRBJ2-1,NA,TRBV5-6,ASSFDRGPYNEQF
TRBD1,TRBJ1-4,NA,TRBV7-9,ASSQGQGREKLF
NA,TRBJ1-1,NA,TRBV7-3,ASSLVGGGNTEAF
NA,TRBJ2-2,NA,TRBV30,AWNLNTGELF
NA,TRBJ1-6,NA,TRBV6-5,ASSYVGTLH
TRBD2,TRBJ2-7,once,TRBV11-3,ASSLASGNPYEQY
TRBD1,TRBJ1-4,NA,TRBV28,ASNPERGLSEKLF
NA,TRBJ2-1,NA,TRBV30,AGSRQHNEQF